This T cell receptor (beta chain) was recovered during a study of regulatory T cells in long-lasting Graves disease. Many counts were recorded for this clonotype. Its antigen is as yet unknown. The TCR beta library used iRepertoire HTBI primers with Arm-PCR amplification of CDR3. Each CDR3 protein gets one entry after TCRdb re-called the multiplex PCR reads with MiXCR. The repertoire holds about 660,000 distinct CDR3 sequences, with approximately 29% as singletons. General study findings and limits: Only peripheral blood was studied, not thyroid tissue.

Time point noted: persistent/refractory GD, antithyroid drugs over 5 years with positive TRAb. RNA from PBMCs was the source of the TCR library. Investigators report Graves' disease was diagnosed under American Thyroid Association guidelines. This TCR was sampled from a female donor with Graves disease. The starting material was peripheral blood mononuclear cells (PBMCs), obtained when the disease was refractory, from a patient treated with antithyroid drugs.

DNA of the CDR3: TGTGCCAGCAGCTTACGGGACACATCCTACGAGCAGTACTTC. This gives the protein CASSLRDTSYEQYF. The chain employs TRBV27 and TRBJ2-7; D is possibly TRBD1 (6 bases). CDR1 is MNHEY, CDR2 SMNVEV, per germline (reference sequence). This CDR3 comprises 14 residues. Trimming pared 6 bases from V and 1 base from J, leaving 13 bases between.